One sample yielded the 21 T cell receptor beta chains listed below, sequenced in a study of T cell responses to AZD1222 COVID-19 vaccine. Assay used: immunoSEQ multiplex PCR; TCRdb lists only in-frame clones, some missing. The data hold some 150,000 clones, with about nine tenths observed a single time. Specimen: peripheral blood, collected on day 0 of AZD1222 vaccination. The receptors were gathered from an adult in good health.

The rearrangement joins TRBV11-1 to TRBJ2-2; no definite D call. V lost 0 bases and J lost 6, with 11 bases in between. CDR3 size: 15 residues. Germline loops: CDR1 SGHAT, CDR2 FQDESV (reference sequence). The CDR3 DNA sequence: TGTGCCAGCAGCTTAGCTGCTCCTCTCGCCGGGGAGCTGTTTTTT. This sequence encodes CASSLAAPLAGELFF.

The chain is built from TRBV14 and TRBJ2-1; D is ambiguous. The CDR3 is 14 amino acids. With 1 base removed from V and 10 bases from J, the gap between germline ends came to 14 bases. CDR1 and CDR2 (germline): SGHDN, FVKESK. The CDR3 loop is CASSQVGSVREQFF. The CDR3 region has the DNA TGTGCCAGCAGCCAAGTGGGCAGCGTTAGGGAGCAGTTCTTC.

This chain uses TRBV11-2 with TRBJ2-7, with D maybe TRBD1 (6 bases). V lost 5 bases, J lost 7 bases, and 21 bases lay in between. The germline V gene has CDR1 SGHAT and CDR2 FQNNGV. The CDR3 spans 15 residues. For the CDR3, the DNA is TGTGCCAGCAGCCTCGACGGGACAATTTTACCAGAGCAGTACTTC. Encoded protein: CASSLDGTILPEQYF.

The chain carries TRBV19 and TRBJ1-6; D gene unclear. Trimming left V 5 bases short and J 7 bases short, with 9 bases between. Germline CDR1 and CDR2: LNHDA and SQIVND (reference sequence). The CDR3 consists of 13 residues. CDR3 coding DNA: TGTGCCAGTAGTGAAGGGTGGAATTCACCCCTCCACTTT. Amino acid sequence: CASSEGWNSPLHF.

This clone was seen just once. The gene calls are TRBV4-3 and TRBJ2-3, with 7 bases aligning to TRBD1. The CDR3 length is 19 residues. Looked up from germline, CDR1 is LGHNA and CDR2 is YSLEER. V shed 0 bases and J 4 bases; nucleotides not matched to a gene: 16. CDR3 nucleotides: TGCGCCAGCAGCCAAGATCCGGGAACAGGGGCGTCACCTCCAGATACGCAGTATTTT. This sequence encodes CASSQDPGTGASPPDTQYF.

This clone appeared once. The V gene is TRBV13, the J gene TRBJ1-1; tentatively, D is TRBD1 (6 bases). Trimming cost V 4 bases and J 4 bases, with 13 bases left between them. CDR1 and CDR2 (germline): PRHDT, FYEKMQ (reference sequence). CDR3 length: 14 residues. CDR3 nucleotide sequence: TGTGCCAGCAGCTCCCCCAGGGGCGGCACTGAAGCTTTCTTT. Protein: CASSSPRGGTEAFF.

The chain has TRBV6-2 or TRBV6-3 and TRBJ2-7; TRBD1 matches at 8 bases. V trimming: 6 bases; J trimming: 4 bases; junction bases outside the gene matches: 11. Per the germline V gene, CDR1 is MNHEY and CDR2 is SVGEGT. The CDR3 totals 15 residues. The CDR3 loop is CASSQTGTGLYEQYF. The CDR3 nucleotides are TGTGCCAGCAGCCAGACCGGGACAGGACTTTACGAGCAGTACTTC.

The CDR3 sequence is CASSPGRDQPQHF. The CDR3 coding sequence is TGTGCCAGCTCACCTGGCCGTGATCAGCCCCAGCATTTT. The V call is TRBV18, the J call TRBJ1-5; D gene unclear. V lost 3 bases to trimming and J lost 5 bases, with 8 bases between them. The germline V gene encodes CDR1 KGHSH and CDR2 LQKENI. The CDR3 is 13 residues long.

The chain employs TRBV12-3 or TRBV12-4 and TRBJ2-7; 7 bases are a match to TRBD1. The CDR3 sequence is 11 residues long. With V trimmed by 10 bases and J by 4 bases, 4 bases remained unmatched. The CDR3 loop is CAIGTVYEQYF. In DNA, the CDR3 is TGTGCCATCGGGACAGTGTACGAGCAGTACTTC.

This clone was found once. CDR3 coding DNA: TGTGCCAGCAGCGTAGATCCAGGGTTGAACACTGAAGCTTTCTTT. It encodes CASSVDPGLNTEAFF. The chain couples TRBV9 to TRBJ1-1, with D perhaps matching TRBD1 (5 bases). The ends were cut back, 0 bases at V and 0 bases at J, with 9 bases in the middle. The CDR3 is 15 amino acids. From germline, CDR1 is SGDLS and CDR2 YYNGEE.

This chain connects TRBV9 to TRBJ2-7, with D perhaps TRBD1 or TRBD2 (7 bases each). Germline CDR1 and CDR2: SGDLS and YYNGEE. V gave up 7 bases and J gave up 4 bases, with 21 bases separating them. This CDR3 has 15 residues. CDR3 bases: TGTGCCAGCTCCTTAGGGGGAGGGGGCAGATACGAGCAGTACTTC. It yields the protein CASSLGGGGRYEQYF.

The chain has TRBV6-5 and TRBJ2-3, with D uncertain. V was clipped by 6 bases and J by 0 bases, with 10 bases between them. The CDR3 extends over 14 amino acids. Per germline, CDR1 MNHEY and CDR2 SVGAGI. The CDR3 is CASSILGSTDTQYF. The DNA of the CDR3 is TGTGCCAGCAGCATACTTGGCAGCACAGATACGCAGTATTTT.

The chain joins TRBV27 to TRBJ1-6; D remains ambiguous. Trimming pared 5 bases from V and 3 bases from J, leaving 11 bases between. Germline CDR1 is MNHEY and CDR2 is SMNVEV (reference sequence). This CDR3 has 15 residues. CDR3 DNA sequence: TGTGCCAGCAGTCGGGGTACATACTATAATTCACCCCTCCACTTT. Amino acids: CASSRGTYYNSPLHF.

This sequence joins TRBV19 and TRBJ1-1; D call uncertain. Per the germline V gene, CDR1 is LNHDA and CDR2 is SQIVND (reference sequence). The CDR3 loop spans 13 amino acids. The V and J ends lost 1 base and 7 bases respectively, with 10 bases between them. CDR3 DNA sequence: TGTGCCAGTAGTATAGTAGGCGCGGATGAAGCTTTCTTT. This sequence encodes CASSIVGADEAFF.

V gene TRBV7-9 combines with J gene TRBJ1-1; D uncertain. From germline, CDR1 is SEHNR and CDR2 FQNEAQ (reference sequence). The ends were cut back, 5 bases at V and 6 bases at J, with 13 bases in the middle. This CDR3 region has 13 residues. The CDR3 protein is CASSPAGNPEAFF. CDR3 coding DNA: TGTGCCAGCAGCCCGGCTGGTAACCCTGAAGCTTTCTTT.

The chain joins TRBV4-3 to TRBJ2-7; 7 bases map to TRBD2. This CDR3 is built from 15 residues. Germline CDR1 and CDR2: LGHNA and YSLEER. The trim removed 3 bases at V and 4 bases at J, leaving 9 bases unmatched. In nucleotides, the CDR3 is TGCGCCAGCAGCCAGAGCGGGACCCAATATTACGAGCAGTACTTC. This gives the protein CASSQSGTQYYEQYF.

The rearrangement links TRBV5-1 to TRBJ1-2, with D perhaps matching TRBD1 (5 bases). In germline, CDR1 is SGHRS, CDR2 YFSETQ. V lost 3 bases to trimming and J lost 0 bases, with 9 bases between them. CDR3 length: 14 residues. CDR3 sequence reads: CASSWDLSNYGYTF. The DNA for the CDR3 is TGCGCCAGCAGCTGGGACCTCTCTAACTATGGCTACACCTTC.

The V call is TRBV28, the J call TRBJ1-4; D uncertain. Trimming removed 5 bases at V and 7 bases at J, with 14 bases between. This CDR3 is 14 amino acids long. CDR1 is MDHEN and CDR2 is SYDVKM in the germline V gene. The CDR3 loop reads CASSTNAEVEKLFF. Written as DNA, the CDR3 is TGTGCCAGCAGTACGAATGCGGAGGTTGAAAAACTGTTTTTT.

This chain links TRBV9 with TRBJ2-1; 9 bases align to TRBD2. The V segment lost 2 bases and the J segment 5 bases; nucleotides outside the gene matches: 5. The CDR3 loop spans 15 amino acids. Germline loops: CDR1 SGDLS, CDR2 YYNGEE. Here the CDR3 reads CASSVDPSGNNEQFF. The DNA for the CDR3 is TGTGCCAGCAGCGTCGATCCTAGCGGGAACAATGAGCAGTTCTTC.

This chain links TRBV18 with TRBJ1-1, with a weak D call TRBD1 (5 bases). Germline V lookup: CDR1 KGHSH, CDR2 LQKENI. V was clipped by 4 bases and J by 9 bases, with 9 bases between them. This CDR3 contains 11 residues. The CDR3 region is CASSRDVQAFF. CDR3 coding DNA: TGTGCCAGCTCACGGGACGTCCAAGCTTTCTTT.

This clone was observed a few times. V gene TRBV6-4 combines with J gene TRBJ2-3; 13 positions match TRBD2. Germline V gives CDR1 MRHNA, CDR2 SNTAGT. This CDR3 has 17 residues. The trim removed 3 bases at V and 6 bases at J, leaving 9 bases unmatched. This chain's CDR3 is CASSEYGLAGALDTQYF. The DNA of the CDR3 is TGTGCCAGCAGTGAGTACGGACTAGCGGGAGCTCTTGATACGCAGTATTTT.